Listed below are T cell receptor beta chains from one sample, sequenced in a study of cytomegalovirus exposure and HLA in healthy donors. Clones were read by immunoSEQ multiplex PCR, and TCRdb kept only the in-frame ones, dropping some. The repertoire holds some 150,000 clones, with over 70% as singletons. Material for sequencing was PBMCs. The source is a woman aged 35 to 49 in good health and CMV-seropositive. Each CDR3 is given with its conserved first and last residue. The order of the fields is clone size, V gene, J gene, CDR3 length, D gene, CDR3 DNA, CDR3 protein. A D gene is named only where the DNA matches it firmly. Clone size is not always given. Where it is, it says once, few, many or a class for expanded clones.

-	TRBV7-3	TRBJ2-3	16	-	TGTGCCAGCAGCTTAAACAGGGTCTCTAGCACAGATACGCAGTATTTT	CASSLNRVSSTDTQYF
-	TRBV18	TRBJ1-1	14	TRBD1	TGTGCCAGCTCATCACAGGGGGCCGGCACTGAAGCTTTCTTT	CASSSQGAGTEAFF
-	TRBV2	TRBJ2-4	15	-	TGTGCCAGCAGAAGGGGTTCATCCACTTTTAACATTCAGTACTTC	CASRRGSSTFNIQYF
few	TRBV5-1	TRBJ2-1	14	TRBD1	TGCGCCAGCAGCCGAGGACAGGGTGTTGATGAGCAGTTCTTC	CASSRGQGVDEQFF
once	TRBV15	TRBJ1-6	14	-	TGTGCCACCAGCTTTTTGGCGGAGAATTCACCCCTCCACTTT	CATSFLAENSPLHF
few	TRBV6-1	TRBJ2-3	17	TRBD1	TGTGCCAGCAGTGACCGCGGACAGGGGGCTTATGCAGATACGCAGTATTTT	CASSDRGQGAYADTQYF
-	TRBV5-4	TRBJ1-2	14	TRBD1	TGTGCCAGCAGCCACAGGGGAGGCGACTATGGCTACACCTTC	CASSHRGGDYGYTF
-	TRBV6-1	TRBJ1-2	15	-	TGTGCCAGCAGTGAATCAGGGGCGACATTAGGTGGCTACACCTTC	CASSESGATLGGYTF
-	TRBV6-6	TRBJ1-4	14	-	TGTGCCAGCAGTTACTCGGCAGGGTTTGAAAAACTGTTTTTT	CASSYSAGFEKLFF
-	TRBV2	TRBJ2-5	13	TRBD1	TGTGCCAGCAGTCGGGACAGGCAAGAGACCCAGTACTTC	CASSRDRQETQYF
-	TRBV7-9	TRBJ1-2	17	TRBD1	TGTGCCAGCAGCTTAGAGGTTACAGGGGCCAGGGGCTATGGCTACACCTTC	CASSLEVTGARGYGYTF
-	TRBV2	TRBJ1-5	15	TRBD1	TGTGCCAGCAGTGAAGATGGACAGGGTCTTAAGCCCCAGCATTTT	CASSEDGQGLKPQHF
-	TRBV5-1	TRBJ1-4	16	TRBD1	TGCGCCAGCAGCCAAGGGGGCCTGTCAACTAATGAAAAACTGTTTTTT	CASSQGGLSTNEKLFF
-	TRBV9	TRBJ2-7	14	TRBD2	TGTGCCAGCAGCTTAGCGGGAGGCTCCTACGAGCAGTACTTC	CASSLAGGSYEQYF
once	TRBV9	TRBJ1-1	14	-	TGTGCCAGCGGTAGGGAGGGAATCGCCACTGAAGCTTTCTTT	CASGREGIATEAFF
-	TRBV27	TRBJ1-2	15	TRBD1	TGTGCCAGCAGTTCCAGGGGGCGCGCTAACTATGGCTACACCTTC	CASSSRGRANYGYTF
-	TRBV18	TRBJ1-6	14	-	TGTGCCAGCTCGCCGGGAGCGGTAGATTCACCCCTCCACTTT	CASSPGAVDSPLHF
-	TRBV9	TRBJ2-5	14	-	TGTGCCAGCAGCACCACAGGGATGACAGAGACCCAGTACTTC	CASSTTGMTETQYF
-	TRBV28	TRBJ2-1	16	-	TGTGCCAGCAGTTCCGGGACTGCGAGCTCCTACAATGAGCAGTTCTTC	CASSSGTASSYNEQFF
-	TRBV28	TRBJ2-1	16	TRBD1	TGTGCCAGCAGTACATTACAGGGGAGCTCCTACAATGAGCAGTTCTTC	CASSTLQGSSYNEQFF
few	TRBV6-1	TRBJ2-7	12	-	TGTGCCAGCAGTGATGAGTTCGGGAAGCAGTACTTC	CASSDEFGKQYF
-	TRBV5-1	TRBJ2-7	15	-	TGCGCCAGCAGCTTGGACTCCCCGAGCTCCTACGAGCAGTACTTC	CASSLDSPSSYEQYF
-	TRBV10-3	TRBJ2-7	13	-	TGTGCCATCAGTGAGAGGGGTAACAACGAGCAGTACTTC	CAISERGNNEQYF
-	TRBV7-3	TRBJ2-3	15	TRBD2	TGTGCCAGCAGCTTGACTAGCGGGGCGGTAGATACGCAGTATTTT	CASSLTSGAVDTQYF
-	TRBV30	TRBJ1-5	13	-	TGTGCCTGGAGTCAACTCGGGAATCAGCCCCAGCATTTT	CAWSQLGNQPQHF
-	TRBV4-1	TRBJ1-5	13	-	TGCGCCAGCAGCAACTCAGGGGATCAGCCCCAGCATTTT	CASSNSGDQPQHF
-	TRBV14	TRBJ2-7	12	-	TGTGCCAGCAGCCCCTCAGGATACGAGCAGTACTTC	CASSPSGYEQYF
-	TRBV27	TRBJ1-1	14	-	TGTGCCAGCAGTGCACAGGAGCTGAACACTGAAGCTTTCTTT	CASSAQELNTEAFF
-	TRBV6-5	TRBJ2-7	14	TRBD1	TGTGCCAGCACCCTGGACAGGGGTTCCTACGAGCAGTACTTC	CASTLDRGSYEQYF
-	TRBV7-2	TRBJ1-5	15	TRBD1	TGTGCCAGCAGCTACGGACAGGGGGGAGGCCAGCCCCAGCATTTT	CASSYGQGGGQPQHF
few	TRBV6-1	TRBJ2-2	15	TRBD1	TGTGCCAGCAGTGGTGGACAGGAGAACACCGGGGAGCTGTTTTTT	CASSGGQENTGELFF
once	TRBV2	TRBJ1-5	14	-	TGTGCCAGCGGGTTGGAGGGGAGCAATCAGCCCCAGCATTTT	CASGLEGSNQPQHF
-	TRBV2	TRBJ2-2	13	TRBD2	TGTGCCAGCATTTGGGAGGGCGACGGGGAGCTGTTTTTT	CASIWEGDGELFF
-	TRBV4-1	TRBJ1-1	15	-	TGCGCCAGCAGCCGCGCGGGGGGGTGGGGCACTGAAGCTTTCTTT	CASSRAGGWGTEAFF
-	TRBV18	TRBJ2-7	15	TRBD1	TGTGCCAGCTCACCTACAGGGGTCGTCTCCTACGAGCAGTACTTC	CASSPTGVVSYEQYF
-	TRBV6-1	TRBJ2-1	15	TRBD2	TGTGCCAGCAGCCAGACTAGCGGGGGCCACAATGAGCAGTTCTTC	CASSQTSGGHNEQFF
-	TRBV19	TRBJ1-5	14	-	TGTGCCAGTAGTCCAGACAGAAGCAATCAGCCCCAGCATTTT	CASSPDRSNQPQHF
once	TRBV9	TRBJ2-3	16	TRBD2	TGTGCCAGCAGCGTAGCGCTAGCGGGGGGGTCAGATACGCAGTATTTT	CASSVALAGGSDTQYF
-	TRBV19	TRBJ1-5	15	-	TGTGCCAGTAGTAAACAGGGTAAGGGCAATCAGCCCCAGCATTTT	CASSKQGKGNQPQHF
-	TRBV15	TRBJ1-3	15	TRBD1	TGTGCCACCAGCATTACAGGGGATACCCGAAACACCATATATTTT	CATSITGDTRNTIYF
-	TRBV7-9	TRBJ1-2	18	-	TGTGCCAGCAGCGTCACAGCAGGGGAAGCGGCCGCAAACTATGGCTACACCTTC	CASSVTAGEAAANYGYTF